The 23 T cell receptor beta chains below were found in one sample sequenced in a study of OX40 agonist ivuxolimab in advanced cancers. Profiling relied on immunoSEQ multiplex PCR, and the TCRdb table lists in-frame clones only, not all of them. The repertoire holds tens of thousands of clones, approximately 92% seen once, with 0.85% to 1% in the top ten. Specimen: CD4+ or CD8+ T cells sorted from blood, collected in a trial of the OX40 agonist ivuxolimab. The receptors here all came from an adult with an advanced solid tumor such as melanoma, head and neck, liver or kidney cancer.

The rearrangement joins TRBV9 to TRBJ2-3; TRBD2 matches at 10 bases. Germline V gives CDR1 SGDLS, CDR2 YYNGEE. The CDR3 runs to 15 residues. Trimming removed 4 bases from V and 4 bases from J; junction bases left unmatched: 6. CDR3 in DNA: TGTGCCAGCAGCCTTCGGACTAGCGGAGCAGATACGCAGTATTTT. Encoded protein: CASSLRTSGADTQYF. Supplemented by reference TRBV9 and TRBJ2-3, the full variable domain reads DSGVTQTPKHLITATGQRVTLRCSPRSGDLSVYWYQQSLDQGLQFLIQYYNGEERAKGNILERFSAQQFPDLHSELNLSSLELGDSALYFCASSLRTSGADTQYFGPGTRLTVL.

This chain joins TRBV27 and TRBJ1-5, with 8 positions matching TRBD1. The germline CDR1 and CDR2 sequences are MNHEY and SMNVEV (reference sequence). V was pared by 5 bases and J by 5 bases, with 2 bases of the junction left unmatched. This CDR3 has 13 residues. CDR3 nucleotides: TGTGCCAGCAGTCTGACAGGGGATCAGCCCCAGCATTTT. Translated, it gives CASSLTGDQPQHF.

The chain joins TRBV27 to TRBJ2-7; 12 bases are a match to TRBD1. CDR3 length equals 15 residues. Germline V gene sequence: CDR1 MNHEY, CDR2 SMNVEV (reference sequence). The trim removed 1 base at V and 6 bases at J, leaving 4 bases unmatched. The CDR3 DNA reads TGTGCCAGCAGTTTATACGGGACAGGGGGCGGCGAGCAGTACTTC. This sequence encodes CASSLYGTGGGEQYF.

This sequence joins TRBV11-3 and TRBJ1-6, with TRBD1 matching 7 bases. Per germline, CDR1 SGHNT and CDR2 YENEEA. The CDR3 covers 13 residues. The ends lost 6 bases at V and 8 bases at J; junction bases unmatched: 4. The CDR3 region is CASSRDSYSPLHF. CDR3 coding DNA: TGTGCCAGCAGTCGGGACAGCTATTCACCCCTCCACTTT.

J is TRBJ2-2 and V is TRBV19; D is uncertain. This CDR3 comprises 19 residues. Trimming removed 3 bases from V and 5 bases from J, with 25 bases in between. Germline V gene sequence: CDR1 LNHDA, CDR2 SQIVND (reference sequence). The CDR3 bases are TGTGCCAGTAGTATGATTGGTGGTGGGCGCAGTCAGAAGACCGGGGAGCTGTTTTTT. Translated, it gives CASSMIGGGRSQKTGELFF.

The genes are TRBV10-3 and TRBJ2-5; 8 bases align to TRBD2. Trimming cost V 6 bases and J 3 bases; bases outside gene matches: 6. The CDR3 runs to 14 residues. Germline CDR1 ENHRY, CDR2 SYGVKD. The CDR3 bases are TGTGCCATCAGGTCGGCGGGGGGAGAAGAGACCCAGTACTTC. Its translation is CAIRSAGGEETQYF.

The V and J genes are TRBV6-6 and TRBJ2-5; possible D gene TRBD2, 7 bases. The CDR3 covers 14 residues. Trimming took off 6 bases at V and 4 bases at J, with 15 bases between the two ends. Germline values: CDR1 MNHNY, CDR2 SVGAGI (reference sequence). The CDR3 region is CASRDTGRGETQYF. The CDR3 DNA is TGTGCCAGCAGGGATACAGGGAGGGGAGAGACCCAGTACTTC.

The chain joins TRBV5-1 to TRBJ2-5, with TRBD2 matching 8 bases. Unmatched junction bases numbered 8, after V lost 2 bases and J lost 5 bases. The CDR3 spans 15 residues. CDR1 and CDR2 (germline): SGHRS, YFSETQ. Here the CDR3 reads CASSFTLAASETQYF. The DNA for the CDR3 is TGCGCCAGCAGCTTTACACTAGCGGCGAGTGAGACCCAGTACTTC.

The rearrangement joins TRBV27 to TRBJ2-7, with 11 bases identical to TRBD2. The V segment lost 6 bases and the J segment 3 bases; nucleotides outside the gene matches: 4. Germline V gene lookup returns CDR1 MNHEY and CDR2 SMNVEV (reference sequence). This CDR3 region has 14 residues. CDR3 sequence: CASRSTSGSYEQYF. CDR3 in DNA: TGTGCCAGCAGGTCAACTAGCGGGAGCTACGAGCAGTACTTC.

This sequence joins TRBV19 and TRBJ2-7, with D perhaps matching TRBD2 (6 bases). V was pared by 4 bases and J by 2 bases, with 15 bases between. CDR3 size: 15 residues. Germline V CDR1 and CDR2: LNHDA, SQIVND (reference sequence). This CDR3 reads CASSTTSGLAYEQYF. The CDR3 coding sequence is TGTGCCAGTAGTACAACATCGGGACTGGCCTACGAGCAGTACTTC.

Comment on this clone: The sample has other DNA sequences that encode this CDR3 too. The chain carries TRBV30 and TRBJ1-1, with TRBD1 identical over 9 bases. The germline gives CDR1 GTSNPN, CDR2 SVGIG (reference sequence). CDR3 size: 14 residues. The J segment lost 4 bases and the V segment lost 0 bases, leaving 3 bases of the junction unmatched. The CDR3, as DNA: TGTGCCTGGAGTGTACAGGGGGCGCGCACTGAAGCTTTCTTT. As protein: CAWSVQGARTEAFF.

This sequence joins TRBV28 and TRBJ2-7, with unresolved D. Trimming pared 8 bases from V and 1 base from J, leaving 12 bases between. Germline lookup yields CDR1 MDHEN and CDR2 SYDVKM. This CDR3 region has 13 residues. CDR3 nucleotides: TGTGCCAGCGGCCTTACTCCGTCCTACGAGCAGTACTTC. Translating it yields CASGLTPSYEQYF.

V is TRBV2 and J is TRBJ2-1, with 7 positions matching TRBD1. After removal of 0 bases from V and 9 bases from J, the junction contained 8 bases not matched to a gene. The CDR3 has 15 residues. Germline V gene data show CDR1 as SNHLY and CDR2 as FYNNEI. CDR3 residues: CASSEALGRGTEQFF. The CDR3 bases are TGTGCCAGCAGTGAAGCGCTTGGCAGGGGGACTGAGCAGTTCTTC.

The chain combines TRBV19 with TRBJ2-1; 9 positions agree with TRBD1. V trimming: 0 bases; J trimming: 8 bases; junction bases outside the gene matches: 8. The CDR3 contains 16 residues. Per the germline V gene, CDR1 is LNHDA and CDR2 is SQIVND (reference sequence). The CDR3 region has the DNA TGTGCCAGTAGTATAGAGGAGGGAACAGGGGGCGATGAGCAGTTCTTC. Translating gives CASSIEEGTGGDEQFF.

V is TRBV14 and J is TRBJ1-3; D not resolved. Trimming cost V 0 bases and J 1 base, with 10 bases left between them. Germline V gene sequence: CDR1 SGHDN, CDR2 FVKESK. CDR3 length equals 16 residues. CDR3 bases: TGTGCCAGCAGCCAAGATTCGTGGCTTTCTGGAAACACCATATATTTT. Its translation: CASSQDSWLSGNTIYF.

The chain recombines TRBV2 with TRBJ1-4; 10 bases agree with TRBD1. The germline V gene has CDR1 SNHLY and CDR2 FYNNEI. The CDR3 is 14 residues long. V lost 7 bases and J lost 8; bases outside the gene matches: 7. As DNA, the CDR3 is TGTGCCAGCATCCCGGGACAGGGGACCGAAAAACTGTTTTTT. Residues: CASIPGQGTEKLFF.

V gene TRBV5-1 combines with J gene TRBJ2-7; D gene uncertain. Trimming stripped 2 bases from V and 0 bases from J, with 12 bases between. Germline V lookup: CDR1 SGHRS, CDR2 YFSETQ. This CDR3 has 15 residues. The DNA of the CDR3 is TGCGCCAGCAGCTTTGGGCAGGCAAGCTCCTACGAGCAGTACTTC. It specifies CASSFGQASSYEQYF. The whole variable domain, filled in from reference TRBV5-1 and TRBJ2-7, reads KAGVTQTPRYLIKTRGQQVTLSCSPISGHRSVSWYQQTPGQGLQFLFEYFSETQRNKGNFPGRFSGRQFSNSRSEMNVSTLELGDSALYLCASSFGQASSYEQYFGPGTRLTVT.

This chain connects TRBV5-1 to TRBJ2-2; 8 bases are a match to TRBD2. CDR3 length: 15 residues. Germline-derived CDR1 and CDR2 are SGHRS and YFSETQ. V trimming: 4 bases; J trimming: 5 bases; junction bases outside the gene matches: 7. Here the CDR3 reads CASSPGLGDTGELFF. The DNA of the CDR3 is TGCGCCAGCAGCCCGGGACTAGGGGATACCGGGGAGCTGTTTTTT.

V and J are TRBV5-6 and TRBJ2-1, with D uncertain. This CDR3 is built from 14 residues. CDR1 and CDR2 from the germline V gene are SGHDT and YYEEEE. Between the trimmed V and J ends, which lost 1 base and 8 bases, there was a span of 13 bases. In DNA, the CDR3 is TGTGCCAGCAGCTTGTTGGCCAGCCGCTATGAGCAGTTCTTC. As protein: CASSLLASRYEQFF.

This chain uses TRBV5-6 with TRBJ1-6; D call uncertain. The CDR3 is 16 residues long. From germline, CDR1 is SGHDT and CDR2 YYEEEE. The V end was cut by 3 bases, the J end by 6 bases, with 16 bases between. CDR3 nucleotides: TGTGCCAGCAGCTCCGAAGATTCTTGGTTTAATTCACCCCTCCACTTT. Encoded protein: CASSSEDSWFNSPLHF.

The CDR3 here is CASSIGREAFF. The CDR3 region has the DNA TGTGCCAGTAGTATAGGCCGGGAAGCTTTCTTT. This sequence joins TRBV19 and TRBJ1-1; D not resolved. Looked up from germline, CDR1 is LNHDA and CDR2 is SQIVND (reference sequence). The germline V and J ends were trimmed by 1 base and 8 bases, with 5 bases remaining between them. CDR3 length equals 11 residues.

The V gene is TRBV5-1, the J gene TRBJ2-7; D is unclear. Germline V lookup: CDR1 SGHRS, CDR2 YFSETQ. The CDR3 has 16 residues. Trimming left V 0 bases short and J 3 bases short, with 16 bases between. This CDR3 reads CASSLASAPQGYEQYF. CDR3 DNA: TGCGCCAGCAGCTTGGCCTCGGCACCTCAAGGCTACGAGCAGTACTTC.

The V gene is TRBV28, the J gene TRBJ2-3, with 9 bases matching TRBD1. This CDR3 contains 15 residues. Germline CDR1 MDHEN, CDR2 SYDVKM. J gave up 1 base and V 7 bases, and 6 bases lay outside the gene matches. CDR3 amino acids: CASTQQGAGTDTQYF. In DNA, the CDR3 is TGTGCCAGCACCCAACAGGGGGCAGGCACAGATACGCAGTATTTT.